This record concerns one TCR beta chain sequence. This clone was detected only a few times. Its antigen is unknown. No base qualities exist here, and no much larger clone lies one base off it. The data were taken from a study of T cell repertoires in chronic hepatitis B (dated by TCRdb to the late 2010s). Library generation was performed with the immunoSEQ multiplex PCR assay. TCRdb retrieved this table from immuneACCESS and kept in-frame rearrangements only. Not all clones are present; in checked studies, unresolved V genes account for under half, and no reason is known for the remainder. For this sample there are about 420 clones; around 82% appear just once. About 40% of the sample belongs to the ten largest clones. Including cysteine and phenylalanine, the CDR3 has 16 amino acids. The kept DNA is CDR3 alone, 48 bases in frame from the first base. V and J lose 6 bases and 0 bases, and a span of 20 bases separates them. As encoded in the germline V gene, CDR1 is SQVTM while CDR2 is ANQGSEA.

The TCR sequence derives from a human donor with chronic hepatitis B virus infection. The V and J segments used are TRBV29-1 and TRBJ1-1; tentative D gene TRBD1, with 5 bases matching. The material sequenced was total CD8+ T cells from PBMCs. The CDR3 amino acid sequence is: CSVAQGLHSMNTEAFF. At the DNA level, the sequence is TGCAGCGTCGCCCAGGGCCTTCACTCCATGAACACTGAAGCTTTCTTT.